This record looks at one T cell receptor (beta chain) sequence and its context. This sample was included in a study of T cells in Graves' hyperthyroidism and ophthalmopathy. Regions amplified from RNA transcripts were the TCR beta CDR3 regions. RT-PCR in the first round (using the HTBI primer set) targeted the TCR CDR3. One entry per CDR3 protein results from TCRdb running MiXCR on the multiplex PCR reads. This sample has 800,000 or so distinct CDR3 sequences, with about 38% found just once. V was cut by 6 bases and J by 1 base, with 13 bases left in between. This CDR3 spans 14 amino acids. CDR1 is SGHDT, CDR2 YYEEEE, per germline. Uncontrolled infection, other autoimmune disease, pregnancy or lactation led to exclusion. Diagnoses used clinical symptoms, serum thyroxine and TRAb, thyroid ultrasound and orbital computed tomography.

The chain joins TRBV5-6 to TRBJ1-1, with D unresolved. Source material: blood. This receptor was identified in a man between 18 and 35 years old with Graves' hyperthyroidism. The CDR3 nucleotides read TGTGCCAGCACCAAACCCTGGACGAACACTGAAGCTTTCTTT. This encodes CASTKPWTNTEAFF.